The 27 T cell receptor beta chains given below trace back to one sample, sequenced in a study of shared clonotypes between healthy human individuals. Clones were read by immunoSEQ multiplex PCR, and TCRdb kept only the in-frame ones, dropping some. The data hold 190,000 or so clones, with approximately 70% observed a single time. Sequenced: memory CD4+ T cells sorted from blood. Subset noted: CD45RA-negative fraction. These TCRs come from a man under 40 in good health.

J is TRBJ2-1 and V is TRBV27; 9 nucleotides align to TRBD2. This CDR3 has 16 residues. Losses at the gene ends were 2 bases for V and 2 bases for J; bases not matched to a gene: 4. Germline V gene sequence: CDR1 MNHEY, CDR2 SMNVEV (reference sequence). The CDR3 nucleotides are TGTGCCAGCAGTTTAGCCGCGGGAGGGGCCTACAATGAGCAGTTCTTC. Translation gives CASSLAAGGAYNEQFF.

The gene calls are TRBV6-1 and TRBJ1-1; the D is unclear. CDR1 and CDR2 from the germline V gene are MNHNS and SASEGT. The CDR3 consists of 11 residues. The V end lost 4 bases, the J end lost 11 bases, and 11 bases lay between the germline ends. The CDR3: CASSVVPLAFF. The CDR3, as DNA: TGTGCCAGCAGTGTGGTCCCGTTGGCTTTCTTT.

The chain uses TRBV9 and TRBJ2-2; 9 bases align to TRBD2. Trimming removed 0 bases from V and 0 bases from J; junction bases left unmatched: 6. The CDR3 covers 18 residues. The germline V gene has CDR1 SGDLS and CDR2 YYNGEE. In DNA, the CDR3 is TGTGCCAGCAGCGTAGGGCTAGCGGGGCCCCCGAACACCGGGGAGCTGTTTTTT. Encoded protein: CASSVGLAGPPNTGELFF.

The V gene is TRBV9, the J gene TRBJ2-1, with D possibly being TRBD2 (5 bases). CDR1 SGDLS and CDR2 YYNGEE come from the germline V gene. This CDR3 has 14 residues. V lost 3 bases and J lost 7, with 14 bases in between. DNA of the CDR3: TGTGCCAGCAGCGCCTGGAGAGGGTGGAATGAGCAGTTCTTC. Amino acid sequence: CASSAWRGWNEQFF.

The rearrangement links TRBV5-6 to TRBJ2-5; D remains unclear. CDR3 length: 11 residues. Looked up from germline, CDR1 is SGHDT and CDR2 is YYEEEE. V shed 0 bases and J shed 6 bases, with 3 bases lying between them. Here the CDR3 DNA reads TGTGCCAGCAGCTTGGGACAGACCCAGTACTTC. Its protein product is CASSLGQTQYF. Full variable domain (outside the CDR3, taken from reference TRBV5-6 and TRBJ2-5): DAGVTQSPTHLIKTRGQQVTLRCSPKSGHDTVSWYQQALGQGPQFIFQYYEEEERQRGNFPDRFSGHQFPNYSSELNVNALLLGDSALYLCASSLGQTQYFGPGTRLLVL.

This clone occurred many times. The chain is built from TRBV5-1 and TRBJ2-1, with 12 bases aligning to TRBD2. The CDR3 is made up of 16 amino acids. Germline CDR1 is SGHRS and CDR2 is YFSETQ. The V gene end was trimmed by 5 bases and the J gene end by 7 bases; junction bases not matched to a gene: 10. This chain's CDR3 is CASRTSGTSGFNEQFF. CDR3 DNA: TGCGCCAGCAGGACATCCGGGACTAGCGGGTTTAATGAGCAGTTCTTC.

This clone has ten or more counts. The chain carries TRBV2 and TRBJ2-2; D is undetermined. Germline V gene sequence: CDR1 SNHLY, CDR2 FYNNEI. V lost 2 bases and J lost 0, with 10 bases in between. The CDR3 extends over 16 amino acids. CDR3 amino acids: CASSELQQSNTGELFF. DNA for the CDR3: TGTGCCAGCAGTGAACTGCAGCAGTCGAACACCGGGGAGCTGTTTTTT.

This clone occurred a few times. The J gene is TRBJ2-5, the V gene TRBV29-1, with D unresolved. Germline lookup yields CDR1 SQVTM and CDR2 ANQGSEA. The CDR3 runs 13 residues. V was pared by 5 bases and J by 2 bases, with 12 bases between. The CDR3 loop reads CSVIRSTQETQYF. The CDR3, as DNA: TGCAGCGTTATAAGGAGTACACAAGAGACCCAGTACTTC.

This rearrangement joins TRBV6-1 to TRBJ2-5; D uncertain. V was shortened by 8 bases and J by 7 bases, with 11 bases between the two germline ends. CDR1 MNHNS and CDR2 SASEGT come from the germline V gene. This CDR3 has 11 amino acids. CDR3 sequence (DNA): TGTGCCAGCGCTCATCTGGGGACCCAGTACTTC. Its translation: CASAHLGTQYF.

The chain employs TRBV4-1 and TRBJ2-7; D remains unclear. The V end was cut by 3 bases, the J end by 2 bases, with 11 bases between. There are 14 residues in the CDR3. Germline V gene data show CDR1 as MGHRA and CDR2 as YSYEKL. The CDR3 DNA reads as TGCGCCAGCAGCCAGGTCGTCAGACCCTACGAGCAGTACTTC. This encodes CASSQVVRPYEQYF.

In this sample, this clone turned up a few times. The V gene is TRBV2, the J gene TRBJ1-1; no clear D. Germline lookup yields CDR1 SNHLY and CDR2 FYNNEI. This CDR3 contains 12 residues. Trimming left V 0 bases short and J 8 bases short, with 7 bases between. CDR3: CASSEAGYEAFF. As DNA, the CDR3 is TGTGCCAGCAGTGAAGCTGGATACGAAGCTTTCTTT.

The rearrangement joins TRBV7-2 to TRBJ2-7; D uncertain. V lost 1 base and J 6 bases, leaving 13 bases between the germline ends. Germline CDR1 reads SGHTA; CDR2 reads FQGNSA. The CDR3 covers 14 residues. This CDR3 reads CASSLGRYGREQYF. The CDR3 region has the DNA TGTGCCAGCAGCTTAGGCAGGTACGGGCGCGAGCAGTACTTC.

This chain joins TRBV30 and TRBJ2-3; D is possibly TRBD1 or TRBD2 (5 bases each). Per the germline V gene, CDR1 is GTSNPN and CDR2 is SVGIG (reference sequence). The V end was cut by 3 bases, the J end by 8 bases, with 21 bases between. The CDR3 spans 15 residues. In DNA, the CDR3 is TGTGCCTGGAGCCTAGTAGTGAGGGGTACCGGTACGCAGTATTTT. Protein product: CAWSLVVRGTGTQYF.

The chain combines TRBV5-7 with TRBJ1-1; tentatively, D is TRBD1 (5 bases). TRBV5-7 is given ORF status, its function remaining uncertain. Deletions cut 2 bases from V and 1 base from J, with 18 bases between. CDR3 length equals 17 residues. The CDR3 DNA is TGTGCCAGCAGCTTAAGGGGATTCAAGGAACAGAACACTGAAGCTTTCTTT. Amino acid sequence: CASSLRGFKEQNTEAFF.

The V gene is TRBV23-1, the J gene TRBJ2-1; weak D call: TRBD1 (6 bases). TRBV23-1 is assigned to the ORF class and has an uncertain function. Trimming left V 5 bases short and J 0 bases short, with 14 bases between. This CDR3 comprises 16 residues. The CDR3 nucleotides are TGCGCCAGCAGTACCTGGGGGCGGAGCTCCTACAATGAGCAGTTCTTC. As protein: CASSTWGRSSYNEQFF.

This clone came up many times. The rearrangement joins TRBV9 to TRBJ1-2, with D unclear. The CDR3 totals 15 residues. With 0 bases removed from V and 6 bases from J, the gap between germline ends came to 15 bases. The V gene's germline CDR1 is SGDLS and CDR2 YYNGEE. The chain's CDR3 is CASSVALWGLDGYTF. CDR3 bases: TGTGCCAGCAGCGTAGCTTTATGGGGATTAGATGGCTACACCTTC.

The V call is TRBV29-1, the J call TRBJ2-5, with TRBD2 identical over 10 bases. Germline values: CDR1 SQVTM, CDR2 ANQGSEA. Trimming at V came to 4 bases and at J to 3 bases, leaving 2 bases not matched to a gene. The CDR3 has 13 amino acids. Written as DNA, the CDR3 is TGCAGCGTTGGCGGACTAGCGGAAGAGACCCAGTACTTC. This gives the protein CSVGGLAEETQYF.

The chain couples TRBV7-3 to TRBJ2-5; the D call may be TRBD1 or TRBD2 (6 bases each). The CDR3 spans 15 residues. V gave up 5 bases and J gave up 1 base, with 14 bases separating them. Germline assignment: CDR1 SGHTA and CDR2 FQGTGA. For the CDR3, the DNA is TGTGCCAGCAGCCCGAATGGGGGGCGCCAAGAGACCCAGTACTTC. Protein product: CASSPNGGRQETQYF.

Only a few counts were recorded for this clone. V gene TRBV5-4 combines with J gene TRBJ2-1, with a weak D call TRBD2 (6 bases). The CDR3 totals 17 residues. The V gene lost 4 bases and the J gene lost 1 base, with 18 bases spanning the gap. Germline assignment: CDR1 SGHNT and CDR2 YYREEE (reference sequence). In DNA form, the CDR3 reads TGTGCCAGCAGCCCTAACCCGGGTAGCGGATCCTACAATGAGCAGTTCTTC. This encodes CASSPNPGSGSYNEQFF. Complete variable domain (other parts from reference TRBV5-4 and TRBJ2-1): ETGVTQSPTHLIKTRGQQVTLRCSSQSGHNTVSWYQQALGQGPQFIFQYYREEENGRGNFPPRFSGLQFPNYSSELNVNALELDDSALYLCASSPNPGSGSYNEQFFGPGTRLTVL.

This rearrangement joins TRBV6-1 to TRBJ1-2; D gene unclear. V was shortened by 4 bases and J by 3 bases, with 3 bases between the two germline ends. From germline, CDR1 is MNHNS and CDR2 SASEGT. CDR3 length: 11 amino acids. In DNA form, the CDR3 reads TGTGCCAGCAGTGTGGACTATGGCTACACCTTC. It yields the protein CASSVDYGYTF.

The chain has TRBV5-4 and TRBJ1-2; weak D call: TRBD1 (5 bases). Trimming shortened V by 2 bases and J by 7 bases, and 12 bases separated the two germline ends. Germline V gene sequence: CDR1 SGHNT, CDR2 YYREEE (reference sequence). The CDR3 consists of 13 residues. Here the CDR3 reads CASSLQVPIGYTF. CDR3 bases: TGTGCCAGCAGCTTACAGGTCCCCATTGGCTACACCTTC.

The rearrangement joins TRBV7-9 to TRBJ2-1; TRBD2 matches 10 bases. Trimming at V came to 5 bases and at J to 9 bases, leaving 13 bases not matched to a gene. Germline V gene lookup returns CDR1 SEHNR and CDR2 FQNEAQ (reference sequence). The CDR3 runs to 16 residues. CDR3 amino acids: CASSRPAGGPDREQFF. The DNA of the CDR3 is TGTGCCAGCAGCAGACCAGCGGGAGGGCCTGATCGTGAGCAGTTCTTC.

The chain recombines TRBV4-1 with TRBJ2-7; D possibly corresponds to TRBD2 (6 bases). The CDR3 totals 16 residues. Trimming left V 2 bases short and J 2 bases short, with 16 bases between. Per the germline V gene, CDR1 is MGHRA and CDR2 is YSYEKL. The CDR3 is CASSQSWIAEAYEQYF. CDR3 coding DNA: TGCGCCAGCAGCCAAAGTTGGATAGCGGAGGCCTACGAGCAGTACTTC.

The chain carries TRBV6-6 and TRBJ1-2, with D possibly being TRBD1 (5 bases). This CDR3 is 14 amino acids long. Germline CDR1 MNHNY, CDR2 SVGAGI (reference sequence). V was shortened by 10 bases and J by 1 base, with 16 bases between the two germline ends. The CDR3, as DNA: TGTGCCACCAGCCGCCTTCAGGGTAACTATGGCTACACCTTC. Amino acid sequence: CATSRLQGNYGYTF.

The rearrangement links TRBV4-1 to TRBJ1-4; D may be TRBD1 (6 bases). Germline V gene data show CDR1 as MGHRA and CDR2 as YSYEKL. The CDR3 runs to 14 residues. Trimming shortened V by 4 bases and J by 4 bases, and 10 bases separated the two germline ends. The CDR3 here is CASSLGTLNEKLFF. In DNA, the CDR3 is TGCGCCAGCAGCCTCGGGACACTTAATGAAAAACTGTTTTTT.

V is TRBV6-1 and J is TRBJ2-3; 8 nucleotides align to TRBD1. Germline CDR1 reads MNHNS; CDR2 reads SASEGT. V lost 6 bases and J lost 1; bases outside the gene matches: 3. This CDR3 has 14 residues. CDR3: CASRPGQGTDTQYF. The CDR3, as DNA: TGTGCCAGCAGACCGGGACAGGGCACAGATACGCAGTATTTT.

This rearrangement joins TRBV25-1 to TRBJ2-7, with D tentatively TRBD1 (5 bases). Trimming pared 8 bases from V and 0 bases from J, leaving 17 bases between. The CDR3 length is 15 residues. Per the germline V gene, CDR1 is MGHDK and CDR2 is SYGVNS. Here the CDR3 reads CASHQGDSFSYEQYF. The CDR3, as DNA: TGTGCCAGCCATCAGGGTGACAGTTTCTCCTACGAGCAGTACTTC.